A selection of T cell receptor beta chains follows, all from one sample in a study of blood T cell repertoires in COVID-19. Method: immunoSEQ multiplex PCR; TCRdb's copy keeps in-frame clones and lacks some. The data hold 23,000 or so clones, with 83% observed a single time. Sequencing input: peripheral blood. These receptors were collected from a human donor in a cohort sampled during active COVID-19. Each CDR3 is given with its conserved first and last residue. A D gene is named only where the DNA matches it firmly. A row's size may be missing; if present it is once, few, many or a size class.

TRBV9,-,-,TRBJ1-2,CASSVGAGAYGYTF,TGTGCCAGCAGCGTAGGGGCAGGGGCCTATGGCTACACCTTC
TRBV5-1,-,few,TRBJ1-1,CASSLVGGVHEAFF,TGCGCCAGCAGCTTGGTCGGGGGGGTTCATGAAGCTTTCTTT
TRBV4-1,-,-,TRBJ1-1,CASSQDPGNTEAFF,TGCGCCAGCAGCCAAGATCCGGGGAACACTGAAGCTTTCTTT
TRBV4-1,TRBD2,-,TRBJ2-3,CASSRGGLAGGGADTQYF,TGCGCCAGCAGCCGAGGTGGACTAGCGGGGGGTGGTGCAGATACGCAGTATTTT
TRBV11-2,-,-,TRBJ2-1,CASSLSREYNEQFF,TGTGCCAGCAGCTTAAGCCGTGAGTACAATGAGCAGTTCTTC
TRBV4-2,TRBD1,-,TRBJ1-3,CASSQDQGQGTNTIYF,TGTGCCAGCAGCCAAGACCAGGGACAGGGGACAAACACCATATATTTT
TRBV5-4,-,-,TRBJ1-6,CASSLQPTDSPLHF,TGTGCCAGCAGCTTGCAACCCACAGACTCACCCCTCCACTTT
TRBV19,-,few,TRBJ1-5,CASSMTARGFNQPQHF,TGTGCCAGTAGTATGACTGCTAGAGGGTTCAATCAGCCCCAGCATTTT
TRBV9,TRBD2,few,TRBJ2-2,CASSVGAGPHTGELFF,TGTGCCAGCAGCGTAGGAGCGGGGCCCCACACCGGGGAGCTGTTTTTT
TRBV7-9,-,-,TRBJ1-2,CASSPGIRRINYGYTF,TGTGCCAGCAGCCCAGGGATAAGGCGAATTAACTATGGCTACACCTTC
TRBV15,-,-,TRBJ2-1,CATSSRPGNEQFF,TGTGCCACCAGCAGTCGACCGGGCAATGAGCAGTTCTTC
TRBV27,-,-,TRBJ1-1,CASSLSWQTEAFF,TGTGCCAGCAGTTTATCGTGGCAGACTGAAGCTTTCTTT
TRBV6-4,-,-,TRBJ1-3,CASSPPRDRGNTIYF,TGTGCCAGCAGCCCCCCGCGGGACCGTGGAAACACCATATATTTT
TRBV15,-,-,TRBJ1-1,CATSSGTNTEAFF,TGTGCCACCAGCAGTGGGACTAACACTGAAGCTTTCTTT
TRBV7-9,TRBD1,few,TRBJ1-1,CASSLTGGTEAFF,TGTGCCAGCAGCTTAACAGGGGGCACTGAAGCTTTCTTT
TRBV4-2,TRBD1,-,TRBJ1-2,CASSQDLQGAFYGYTF,TGTGCCAGCAGCCAAGATCTCCAGGGGGCATTCTATGGCTACACCTTC
TRBV18,-,-,TRBJ1-1,CASSPGPVNTEAFF,TGTGCCAGCTCACCAGGGCCCGTTAACACTGAAGCTTTCTTT
TRBV5-6,TRBD2,-,TRBJ2-3,CASSLFGGGLTDTQYF,TGTGCCAGCAGCTTATTTGGCGGGGGGCTCACAGATACGCAGTATTTT
TRBV30,-,-,TRBJ1-6,CAWSVVTGNSPLHF,TGTGCCTGGAGTGTTGTGACGGGGAATTCACCCCTCCACTTT
TRBV5-6,TRBD1,-,TRBJ1-3,CASSLGQGVGTIYF,TGTGCCAGCAGCCTGGGACAGGGAGTTGGCACCATATATTTT
TRBV6-6,TRBD1,-,TRBJ1-4,CASSRDRGRSEKLFF,TGTGCCAGCAGTCGCGACAGGGGGCGAAGCGAAAAACTGTTTTTT
TRBV12-3/TRBV12-4,-,-,TRBJ1-2,CASSLDQGLGYTF,TGTGCCAGCAGTTTAGACCAGGGATTGGGCTACACCTTC
TRBV11-2,-,-,TRBJ1-2,CASSLRRREGYGYTF,TGTGCCAGCAGCTTACGTCGGAGGGAAGGCTATGGCTACACCTTC
TRBV14,-,-,TRBJ2-1,CASSLNRANEQFF,TGTGCCAGCAGCCTAAACAGGGCCAATGAGCAGTTCTTC
TRBV7-2,-,-,TRBJ2-3,CASSFQVTTDTQYF,TGTGCCAGCAGCTTCCAGGTTACGACAGATACGCAGTATTTT
TRBV16,-,-,TRBJ1-2,CASSQFGQAVSRGYTF,TGTGCCAGCAGCCAATTCGGCCAGGCCGTATCACGCGGCTACACCTTC
TRBV6-5,-,-,TRBJ1-1,CASRVAGEGTEAFF,TGTGCCAGCAGGGTGGCAGGGGAAGGCACTGAAGCTTTCTTT
TRBV6-5,-,-,TRBJ1-3,CASRSPGTPGNTIYF,TGTGCCAGCAGGAGCCCCGGGACACCGGGAAACACCATATATTTT